This T cell receptor (beta chain) stems from a study of blood T cells in healthy people across ages. Regarding the study as a whole: Possibly, changes in expanded clonotypes were confounded because donor CMV status was unknown.

Per sample, a minimum of 6.5 million PBMCs were isolated. Samples each yielded at least 6 micrograms of total RNA. From germline, CDR1 is SGDLS and CDR2 YYNGEE. This CDR3 spans 15 amino acids. The V end lost 6 bases, the J end lost 4 bases, and 18 bases lay between the germline ends. Details on this clonotype: Its antigen is currently unknown.

For the second PCR, which ran for 7 to 11 cycles, a sample-barcoded 5' primer and a J-beta primer mix were used. A template-switch adaptor with 12 random nucleotides tagged each cDNA molecule. TCRdb re-called the 5' RACE reads through MiXCR, storing one row per CDR3 protein. The sample lists approximately 1,700,000 distinct CDR3 sequences, about two fifths occurring once. The gene calls are TRBV9 and TRBJ2-3, with D unclear. This receptor was identified in a human donor in good health. Sequences were obtained from blood. This CDR3 is CASTGPPTGADTQYF. The CDR3 DNA follows: TGTGCCAGCACAGGTCCCCCCACGGGCGCAGATACGCAGTATTTT.